The 2 T cell receptor beta chains below all came from one sample that was sequenced in a study of blood T cell repertoires in COVID-19. This table comes from immunoSEQ multiplex PCR, and its TCRdb copy is limited to in-frame clones, with some not included. This sample carries approximately 210,000 clones, around 88% of them seen once, and the ten largest clones take about 8.9%. Sequenced: peripheral blood. These receptors came from a woman between 50 and 59 years old with acute or convalescent COVID-19.

V is TRBV9 and J is TRBJ2-2, with 8 positions matching TRBD2. From germline, CDR1 is SGDLS and CDR2 YYNGEE. The CDR3 totals 17 residues. V lost 0 bases and J lost 9; bases outside the gene matches: 13. The CDR3 bases are TGTGCCAGCAGCGTAGCGGCTAGCGGGTCCTATATGAGGGAGCTGTTTTTT. Protein product: CASSVAASGSYMRELFF.

A word on this clone: At one boundary the junction diverges from the germline segment, which might be a read error. V gene TRBV2 combines with J gene TRBJ1-3, with a tentative D call TRBD1 (6 bases). Germline V gene data show CDR1 as SNHLY and CDR2 as FYNNEI. The CDR3 sequence is 13 residues long. The CDR3, as DNA: TGTGCCAGCAGTGAAGCAGGGAGGGGGGGCCAGGATTTT. It codes for CASSEAGRGGQDF.